What follows are 8 T cell receptor beta chains derived from one specimen sequenced in a study of blood T cell repertoires in COVID-19 (dated by TCRdb to the early 2020s). The library was produced with the immunoSEQ multiplex PCR assay. TCRdb's version of the immuneACCESS table is confined to in-frame rearrangements and falls short of the full clone set. An unresolved V gene accounts for under half of the shortfall where checked; the remainder is of unknown origin. In this sample the table shows fewer than 350,000 clones, 88% of which occur a single time. 2% to 2.5% of the sample lies in the top ten. The sequenced material came from PBMCs or T cells enriched from blood (not recorded which). Receptors originate from a woman aged 60-70 years in a cohort exposed to, infected with or recovered from COVID-19 (not recorded which).

The V gene is TRBV7-2, the J gene TRBJ2-1; TRBD2 matches 9 bases. The V segment lost 2 bases and the J segment 7 bases; nucleotides outside the gene matches: 12. Germline values: CDR1 SGHTA, CDR2 FQGNSA. The CDR3 is 17 residues long. CDR3 region: CASSLLPPSGTGNEQFF. The CDR3 coding sequence is TGTGCCAGCAGCTTACTCCCCCCTAGCGGGACGGGGAATGAGCAGTTCTTC.

This sequence joins TRBV29-1 and TRBJ2-3; a weak D match, TRBD1 (8 bases). Deletions cut 7 bases from V and 4 bases from J, with 18 bases between. CDR1 SQVTM and CDR2 ANQGSEA come from the germline V gene. This CDR3 region has 14 residues. CDR3 residues: CSEGGTGTPDTQYF. CDR3 nucleotides: TGCAGCGAGGGGGGGACAGGAACCCCAGATACGCAGTATTTT.

This clone was counted a single time. The chain employs TRBV7-2 and TRBJ2-7, with 11 positions matching TRBD1. This CDR3 is 16 amino acids long. The V gene end was trimmed by 1 base and the J gene end by 3 bases; junction bases not matched to a gene: 5. In germline, CDR1 is SGHTA, CDR2 FQGNSA. The CDR3: CASSLGTGGSFYEQYF. The DNA for the CDR3 is TGTGCCAGCAGCTTAGGGACAGGGGGCTCCTTCTACGAGCAGTACTTC.

The genes are TRBV24-1 and TRBJ2-3; no definite D call. Trimming pared 4 bases from V and 3 bases from J, leaving 10 bases between. CDR3 length: 14 residues. Germline V CDR1 and CDR2: KGHDR, SFDVKD. In DNA form, the CDR3 reads TGTGCCACCAGTGACTCAACTTCGACAGATACGCAGTATTTT. Protein sequence: CATSDSTSTDTQYF.

V gene TRBV3-1 (or the pseudogene TRBV3-2) combines with J gene TRBJ1-4; 10 bases are a match to TRBD1. The junction had 6 bases not matched to a gene; V was cut back by 1 base and J by 7 bases. The germline V gene has CDR1 LGHDT and CDR2 YNNKEL (reference sequence). This CDR3 comprises 16 residues. The CDR3 spells CASSQVGTGESEKLFF. DNA for the CDR3: TGTGCCAGCAGCCAAGTAGGGACAGGGGAGAGTGAAAAACTGTTTTTT.

This chain links TRBV21-1 with TRBJ2-7; TRBD1, the table's D call, lacks a check against the DNA. TRBV21-1 is a pseudogene. This CDR3 has 18 residues. This CDR3 is CASSKAGQPLTTSYEQYF. The DNA of the CDR3 is TGTGCCAGCAGCAAAGCCGGACAGCCCTTGACTACCTCCTACGAGCAGTACTTC.

The rearrangement uses TRBV18 and TRBJ2-3; D perhaps matches TRBD1 (6 bases). CDR3 length: 15 residues. The ends were cut back, 6 bases at V and 3 bases at J, with 16 bases in the middle. CDR1 and CDR2 (germline): KGHSH, LQKENI. The chain's CDR3 is CASSHRVESTDTQYF. The CDR3 bases are TGTGCCAGCTCCCACAGGGTAGAATCGACAGATACGCAGTATTTT.

The V gene is TRBV5-1, the J gene TRBJ2-3; 9 nucleotides match TRBD2. J lost 3 bases, V lost 3 bases, and 2 bases had no gene match. This CDR3 has 14 amino acids. Germline assignment: CDR1 SGHRS and CDR2 YFSETQ. This CDR3 is CASSSTSGTDTQYF. CDR3 coding DNA: TGCGCCAGCAGCTCGACTAGCGGAACAGATACGCAGTATTTT.